What follows describes a single T cell receptor beta chain. Antigen unknown. The primer mix had 60 Vbeta and 13 Jbeta primers. The data were produced by immunoSEQ multiplex PCR, yet TCRdb's version contains in-frame clones alone and is incomplete. Among around 200,000 clones listed, approximately 83% were seen once. The germline gives CDR1 SGHTA, CDR2 FQGTGA. With 4 bases removed from V and 6 bases from J, the gap between germline ends came to 15 bases. The length of the CDR3 is 14 residues. The source of the sample is a study of cytomegalovirus exposure and HLA in healthy donors. Study in general: Some 77 million unique TCRs from HLA-typed donors were held in an early release of data.

Study conclusions and caveats: Cytomegalovirus-associated TCR beta chains were listed, numbering 150 to 200. Roughly even sequencing depth across donors was the assumption behind the presence/absence analyses.

The clonotype was recovered from a woman between 45 and 65 years old in good health and CMV-seropositive. The sample taken for sequencing was PBMCs. This rearrangement joins TRBV7-3 to TRBJ1-1; D is perhaps TRBD1 (6 bases). For the CDR3, the DNA is TGTGCCAGCAGCTCCGGACAGAATTCCGCTGAAGCTTTCTTT. This encodes CASSSGQNSAEAFF.